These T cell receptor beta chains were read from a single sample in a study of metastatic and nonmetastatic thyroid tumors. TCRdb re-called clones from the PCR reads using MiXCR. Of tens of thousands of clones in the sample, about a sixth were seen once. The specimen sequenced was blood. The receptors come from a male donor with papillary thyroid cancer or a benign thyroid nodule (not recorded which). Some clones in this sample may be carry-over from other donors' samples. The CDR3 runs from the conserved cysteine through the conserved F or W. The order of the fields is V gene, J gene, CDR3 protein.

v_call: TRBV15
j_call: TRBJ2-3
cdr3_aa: CATSRDMQRITDTQYF

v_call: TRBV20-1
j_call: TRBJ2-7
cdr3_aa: CSARDTRWAATYEQYF

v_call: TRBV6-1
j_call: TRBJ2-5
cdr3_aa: CASSHRGGVSKTQYF

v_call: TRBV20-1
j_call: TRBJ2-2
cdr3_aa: CSARGTGTINTGELFF

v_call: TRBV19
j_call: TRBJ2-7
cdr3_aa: CASSIGDRDEQYF

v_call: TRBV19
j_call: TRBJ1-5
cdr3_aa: CASNIRPDGGPQHF

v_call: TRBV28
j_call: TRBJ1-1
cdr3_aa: CASSTGQGAGEAFF

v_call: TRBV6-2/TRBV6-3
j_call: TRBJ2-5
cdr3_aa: CASRSLAGGETQYF

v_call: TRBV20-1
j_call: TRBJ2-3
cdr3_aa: CSARDPGGGGGLRDTQYF

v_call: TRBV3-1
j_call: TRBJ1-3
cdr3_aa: CASSQDLIGRPSSGNTIYF

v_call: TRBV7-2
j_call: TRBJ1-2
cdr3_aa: CTSSPSGTGGDGYTF

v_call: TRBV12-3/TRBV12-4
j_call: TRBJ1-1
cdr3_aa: CASSLGPNTEAFF

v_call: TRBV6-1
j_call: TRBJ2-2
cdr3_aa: CACQGFSFGNGELFF

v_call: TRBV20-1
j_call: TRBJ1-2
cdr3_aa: CSAVGHQTYCYTF

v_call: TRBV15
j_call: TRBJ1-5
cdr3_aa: CATSRDSGNQPQHF

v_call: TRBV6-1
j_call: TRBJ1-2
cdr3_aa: CASSEASQGRYGYTF

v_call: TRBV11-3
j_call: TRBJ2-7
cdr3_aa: CASSSFVTTYEQYF

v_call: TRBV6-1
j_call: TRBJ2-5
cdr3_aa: CASNGRLDQETQYF

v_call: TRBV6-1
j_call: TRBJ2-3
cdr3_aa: CASSPGPGLAPDTQYF

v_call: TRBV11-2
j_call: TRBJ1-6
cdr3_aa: CASTPTENVNSPLHF

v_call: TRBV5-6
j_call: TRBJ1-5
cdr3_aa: CASSFGTGIQPQHF

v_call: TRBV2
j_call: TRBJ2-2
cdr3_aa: CASSEAGGYTGELFF

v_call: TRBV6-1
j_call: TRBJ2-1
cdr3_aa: CASQELAGGDNEQFF

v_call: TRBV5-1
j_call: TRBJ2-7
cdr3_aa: CASSLEGTGAYEQYF

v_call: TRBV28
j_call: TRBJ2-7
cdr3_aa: CASSSAETRSSYEQYF

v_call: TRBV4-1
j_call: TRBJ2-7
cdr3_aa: CASSQGPGLVPEQYF

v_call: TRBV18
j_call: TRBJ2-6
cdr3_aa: CASSPLRASLLGANVLTF

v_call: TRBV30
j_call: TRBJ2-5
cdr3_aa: CAWATRRETQYF

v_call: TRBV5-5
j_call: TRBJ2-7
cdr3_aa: CASSLDRGYEQYF

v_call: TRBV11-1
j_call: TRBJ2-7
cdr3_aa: CASSYGSLAGVPVYEQYF

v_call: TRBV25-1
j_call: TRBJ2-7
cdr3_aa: CASSEFTGGRYEQYF

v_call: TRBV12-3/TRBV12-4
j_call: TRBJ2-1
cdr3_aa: CASSTPGGGRNEQFF

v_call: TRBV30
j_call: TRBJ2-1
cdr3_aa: CAWSPWGGYNEQFF

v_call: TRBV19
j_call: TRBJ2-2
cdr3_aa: CASSIARRFAGELFF

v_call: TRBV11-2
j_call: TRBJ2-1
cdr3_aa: CASSSSGTGVYIEQFF

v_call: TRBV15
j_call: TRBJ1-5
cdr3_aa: CATSRGGGLQSLNQPQHF

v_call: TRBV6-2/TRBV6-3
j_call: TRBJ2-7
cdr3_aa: CASSYRGGSSYEQYF

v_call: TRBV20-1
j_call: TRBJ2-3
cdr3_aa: CSATSGQDSTDTQYF

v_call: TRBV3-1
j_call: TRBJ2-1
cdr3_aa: CASSQGGRQGGDEQFF

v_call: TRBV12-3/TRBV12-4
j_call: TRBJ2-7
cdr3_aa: CASSPTSGRAQEQYF

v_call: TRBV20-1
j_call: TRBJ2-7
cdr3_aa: CSARDFLGSSMLQYF

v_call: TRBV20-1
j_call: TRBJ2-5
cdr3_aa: CSGAGAGETQYF

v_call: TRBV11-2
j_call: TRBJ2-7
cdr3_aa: CASSPRTVVQYF

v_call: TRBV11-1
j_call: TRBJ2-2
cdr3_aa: CASSLVREVSTGELFF

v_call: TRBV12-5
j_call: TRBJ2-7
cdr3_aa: CASGTPVYYEKYF

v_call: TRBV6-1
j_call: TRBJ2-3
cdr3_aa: CASTPGTGYTDTQYF

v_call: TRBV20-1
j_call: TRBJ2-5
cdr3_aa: CSAAPWAIGAQETEYF

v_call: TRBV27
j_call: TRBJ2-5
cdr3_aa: CASSLYHRDRGQETQYF

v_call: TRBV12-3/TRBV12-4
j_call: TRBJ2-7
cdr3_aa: CASSPQDGVDEQYF